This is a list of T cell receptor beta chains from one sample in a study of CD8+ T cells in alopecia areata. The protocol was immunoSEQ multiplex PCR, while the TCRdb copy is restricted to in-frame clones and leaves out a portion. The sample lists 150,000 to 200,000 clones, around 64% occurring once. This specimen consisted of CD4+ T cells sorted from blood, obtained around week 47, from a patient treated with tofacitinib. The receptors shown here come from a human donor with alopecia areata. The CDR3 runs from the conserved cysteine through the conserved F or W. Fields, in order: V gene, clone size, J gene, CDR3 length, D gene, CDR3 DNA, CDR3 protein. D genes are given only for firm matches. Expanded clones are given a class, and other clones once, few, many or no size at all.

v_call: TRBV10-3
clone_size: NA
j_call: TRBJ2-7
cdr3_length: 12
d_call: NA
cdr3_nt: TGTGCCATCAGTGAGCAGGGAGGCGAGCAGTACTTC
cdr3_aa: CAISEQGGEQYF

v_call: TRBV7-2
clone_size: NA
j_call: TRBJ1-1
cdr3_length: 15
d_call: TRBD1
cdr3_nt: TGTGCCAGCAGCGGCGACAGGGCCCTCCTTTCTGAAGCTTTCTTT
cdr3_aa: CASSGDRALLSEAFF

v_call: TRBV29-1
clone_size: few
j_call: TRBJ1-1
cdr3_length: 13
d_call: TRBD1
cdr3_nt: TGCAGCGCAATTGGACAGGGGGTATCTGAAGCTTTCTTT
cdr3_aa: CSAIGQGVSEAFF

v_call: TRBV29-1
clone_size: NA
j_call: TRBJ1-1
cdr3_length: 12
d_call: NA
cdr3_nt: TGCAGCGTTGGCACTATGAACACTGAAGCTTTCTTT
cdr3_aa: CSVGTMNTEAFF

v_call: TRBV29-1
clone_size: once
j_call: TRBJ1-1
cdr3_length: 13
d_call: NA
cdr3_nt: TGCAGCGTTGATAAGCAGGGACTTACTGAAGCTTTCTTT
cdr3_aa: CSVDKQGLTEAFF

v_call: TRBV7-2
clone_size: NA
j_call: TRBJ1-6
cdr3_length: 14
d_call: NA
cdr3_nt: TGTGCCAGCAGCTTCCGGGGTTATAATTCACCCCTCCACTTT
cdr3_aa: CASSFRGYNSPLHF

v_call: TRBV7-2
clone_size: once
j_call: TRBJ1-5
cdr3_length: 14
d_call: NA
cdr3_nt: TGTGCCAGCAGCTTGGGGACACCAAATCAGCCCCAGCATTTT
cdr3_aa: CASSLGTPNQPQHF

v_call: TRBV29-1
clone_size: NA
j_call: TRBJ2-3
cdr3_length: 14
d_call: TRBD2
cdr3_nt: TGCAGCGCGGCCATAGCGGGGGCGCAAGCTACGCAGTATTTT
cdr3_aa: CSAAIAGAQATQYF

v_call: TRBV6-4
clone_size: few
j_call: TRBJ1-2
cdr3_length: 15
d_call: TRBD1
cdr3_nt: TGTGCCAGCAGTGACCAACAGGGGGTTTCTACTGGCTACACCTTC
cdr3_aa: CASSDQQGVSTGYTF

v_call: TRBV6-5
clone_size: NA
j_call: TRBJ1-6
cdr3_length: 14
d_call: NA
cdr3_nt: TGTGCCAGCAGATACAGGGAGGGGGATTCACCCCTCCACTTT
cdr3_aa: CASRYREGDSPLHF

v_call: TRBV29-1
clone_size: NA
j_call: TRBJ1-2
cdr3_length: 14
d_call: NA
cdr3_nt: TGCAGCGTGAGGAGACTCCTCCGTCCCGATGGCTACACCTTC
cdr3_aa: CSVRRLLRPDGYTF

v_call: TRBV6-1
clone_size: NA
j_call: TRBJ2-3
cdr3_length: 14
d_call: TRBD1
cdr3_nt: TGTGCCAGCAGTGTTCGACAGGGTGGGGATACGCAGTATTTT
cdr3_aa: CASSVRQGGDTQYF

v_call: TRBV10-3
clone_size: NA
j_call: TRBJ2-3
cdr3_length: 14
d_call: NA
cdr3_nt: TGTGCCATCAGTGAGTCAGAGGGGATGGATACGCAGTATTTT
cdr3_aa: CAISESEGMDTQYF

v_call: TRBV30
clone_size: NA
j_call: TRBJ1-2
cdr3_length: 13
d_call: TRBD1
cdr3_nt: TGTGCCTGGAGTGGGGGACAGTTCTATGGCTACACCTTC
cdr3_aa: CAWSGGQFYGYTF

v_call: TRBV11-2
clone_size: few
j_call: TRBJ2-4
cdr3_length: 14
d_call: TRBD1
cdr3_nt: TGTGCCAGCAGAGGGACAGGGGCTAGGAACATTCAGTACTTC
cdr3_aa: CASRGTGARNIQYF

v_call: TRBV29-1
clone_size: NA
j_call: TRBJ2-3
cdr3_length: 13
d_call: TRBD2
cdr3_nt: TGCAGCCTTAGCGGGATAAGCACAGATACGCAGTATTTT
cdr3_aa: CSLSGISTDTQYF

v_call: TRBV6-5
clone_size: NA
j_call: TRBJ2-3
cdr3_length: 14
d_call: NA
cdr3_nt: TGTGCCAGCAGCCCCGGGTCCAGGCTAGATACGCAGTATTTT
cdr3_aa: CASSPGSRLDTQYF

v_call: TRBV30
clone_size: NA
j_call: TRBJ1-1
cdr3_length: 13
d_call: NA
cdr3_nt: TGTGCCTGGAGGATCGGTGAGAACACTGAAGCTTTCTTT
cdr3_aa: CAWRIGENTEAFF

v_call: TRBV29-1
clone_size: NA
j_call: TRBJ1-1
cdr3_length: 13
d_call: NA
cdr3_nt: TGCAGCGTTGAAAGGAGGAGGGACACTGAAGCTTTCTTT
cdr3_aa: CSVERRRDTEAFF

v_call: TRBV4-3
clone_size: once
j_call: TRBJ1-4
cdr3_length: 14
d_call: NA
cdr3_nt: TGCGCCAGCAGCCAGGGGGCGACTAATGAAAAACTGTTTTTT
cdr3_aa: CASSQGATNEKLFF

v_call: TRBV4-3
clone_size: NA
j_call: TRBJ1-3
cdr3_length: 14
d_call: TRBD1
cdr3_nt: TGCGCCAGCAGCCAGACAGGGGCTGGAAACACCATATATTTT
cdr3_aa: CASSQTGAGNTIYF

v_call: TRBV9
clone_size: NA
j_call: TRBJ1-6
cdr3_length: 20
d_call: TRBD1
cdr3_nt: TGTGCCAGCAGCCCCTCGGCGGGACAGCCTTTCAGCTCCTATAATTCACCCCTCCACTTT
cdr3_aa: CASSPSAGQPFSSYNSPLHF